The sequence of this T cell receptor (beta chain) was determined in a study of blood T cell repertoires in COVID-19. Generated by immunoSEQ multiplex PCR, the TCRdb table keeps only in-frame clones and is missing some. The table shows fewer than 200,000 clones, with around 93% occurring only once. The clonotype was recovered from a woman in her forties or fifties with acute or convalescent COVID-19. Sequencing was performed on peripheral blood.

The CDR3 here is CASSYYRVDTQYF. The CDR3 region has the DNA TGTGCCAGCAGTTACTACAGGGTCGATACGCAGTATTTT. The V and J genes are TRBV6-2 or TRBV6-3 and TRBJ2-3; tentatively, D is TRBD1 (6 bases). Germline assignment: CDR1 MNHEY and CDR2 SVGEGT. V was shortened by 1 base and J by 6 bases, with 8 bases between the two germline ends. The CDR3 extends over 13 amino acids.